The 29 T cell receptor beta chains below come from one sample, sequenced in a study of blood T cells in healthy people across ages. A second roughly 7 to 11 cycle PCR used barcoded and J-beta primers. TCRdb reprocessed the 5' RACE reads with MiXCR, giving one entry per CDR3 protein. The sample holds 350,000 to 450,000 distinct CDR3 sequences; about 52% are singletons and the top ten take 51%. Sequencing was done on a sample of blood. These receptors all stem from a man aged 55 to 70 in good health.

This clonotype was observed a handful of times. This rearrangement joins TRBV10-2 to TRBJ2-3, with D uncertain. This CDR3 has 15 amino acids. Trimming removed 8 bases at V and 0 bases at J, with 15 bases between. Germline V lookup: CDR1 WSHSY, CDR2 SAAADI. CDR3: CASRVDRASTDTQYF. CDR3 DNA: TGCGCCAGCCGGGTGGATAGAGCGAGCACAGATACGCAGTATTTT.

This clonotype appeared once. DNA of the CDR3: TGTGCCAGCACCAACGGACTAGCCTCTAGCGAGCAGTACTTC. Protein: CASTNGLASSEQYF. V usage is TRBV6-5 and J usage is TRBJ2-5; 8 bases are shared with TRBD2. The J call may be mistaken, given a closer DNA end match to TRBJ2-7. Germline CDR1 is MNHEY and CDR2 is SVGAGI. This CDR3 contains 14 residues.

The chain is built from TRBV20-1 and TRBJ2-5; 11 positions match TRBD1. CDR3 length equals 20 residues. J gave up 4 bases and V 5 bases, and 24 bases lay outside the gene matches. Per germline, CDR1 DFQATT and CDR2 SNEGSKA (reference sequence). The CDR3 DNA reads as TGCAGTGCTCAACCTGAAGGACAGGGGGCGCTTTCCCCTTTCGGAGAGACCCAGTACTTC. This codes for CSAQPEGQGALSPFGETQYF.

Details on this clonotype: One base away lies a much larger clone, so this may be a sequencing read error. The genes are TRBV24-1 and TRBJ2-4; the D gene is possibly TRBD2 (6 bases). There are 15 residues in the CDR3. Germline assignment: CDR1 KGHDR and CDR2 SFDVKD. V lost 3 bases and J lost 13, with 21 bases in between. The CDR3 region has the DNA TGTGCCACCAGTGATGTGGCAAGGGGAGGTAATGAGCAGTACTTC. Translated, it gives CATSDVARGGNEQYF.

The gene calls are TRBV20-1 and TRBJ2-1; D might be TRBD1 (6 bases). This CDR3 spans 13 amino acids. V lost 3 bases and J 3 bases, leaving 9 bases between the germline ends. Per germline, CDR1 DFQATT and CDR2 SNEGSKA (reference sequence). Here the CDR3 DNA reads TGCAGTGCTAGGGAGGACAGCTACAATGAGCAGTTCTTC. As protein: CSAREDSYNEQFF.

The rearrangement links TRBV30 to TRBJ1-6; D is perhaps TRBD1 (5 bases). CDR1 and CDR2 (germline): GTSNPN, SVGIG (reference sequence). The germline V and J ends were trimmed by 1 base and 2 bases, with 15 bases remaining between them. This CDR3 comprises 17 residues. CDR3 in DNA: TGTGCCTGGAGTGCCGGGCCAACAGGTGCCTATAATTCACCCCTCCACTTT. Its translation is CAWSAGPTGAYNSPLHF.

This clonotype was counted only a few times. The chain recombines TRBV11-1 with TRBJ2-1; 10 nucleotides line up with TRBD1. V gave up 5 bases and J gave up 5 bases; unmatched junction bases: 6. The CDR3 consists of 15 residues. Per the germline V gene, CDR1 is SGHAT and CDR2 is FQDESV (reference sequence). CDR3 loop: CASSPGQGKNNEQFF. The CDR3 DNA follows: TGTGCCAGCAGCCCGGGACAGGGGAAGAACAATGAGCAGTTCTTC.

V gene TRBV6-5 combines with J gene TRBJ2-5, with TRBD1 identical over 8 bases. V gave up 6 bases and J gave up 6 bases; unmatched junction bases: 12. Per germline, CDR1 MNHEY and CDR2 SVGAGI. There are 15 residues in the CDR3. The CDR3 loop reads CASSPPGTGGKTQYF. The CDR3 nucleotides read TGTGCCAGCAGCCCACCGGGGACAGGCGGGAAGACCCAGTACTTC.

Turning to this clonotype: The junction does not match germline at one end; this may be a read error. This chain joins TRBV11-2 and TRBJ2-3; D unresolved. CDR3 length: 15 amino acids. Germline V gene lookup returns CDR1 SGHAT and CDR2 FQNNGV. CDR3 sequence reads: CAGSLSYSSTDTQYF. CDR3 nucleotide sequence: TGTGCCGGCAGCCTGTCCTATTCTAGCACAGATACGCAGTATTTT.

This clonotype has only a few counts. A much larger clone sits a single nucleotide away, making a read error possible. J is TRBJ1-6 and V is TRBV20-1, with 7 bases identical to TRBD1. Per the germline V gene, CDR1 is DFQATT and CDR2 is SNEGSKA (reference sequence). The CDR3 is 13 amino acids. The CDR3 coding sequence is TGCAGTGCCCGAGACAGGGAGGATTCACCCCCCCACTTT. Translating gives CSARDREDSPPHF.

This clonotype was observed many times. The chain is built from TRBV12-3 or TRBV12-4 and TRBJ2-4; tentatively, D is TRBD2 (6 bases). Trimming left V 6 bases short and J 6 bases short, with 12 bases between. The CDR3 has 13 residues. The DNA for the CDR3 is TGTGCCAGCAGCATTAGGGGAGGAAACATTCAGTACTTC. Its translation: CASSIRGGNIQYF.

The chain uses TRBV30 and TRBJ1-2; 8 bases are a match to TRBD1. The CDR3 runs 13 residues. V dropped 3 bases and J dropped 8; count of bases not matched to a gene: 8. Germline loops: CDR1 GTSNPN, CDR2 SVGIG (reference sequence). The CDR3 sequence is CAWRSWAGGGYTF. Written as DNA, the CDR3 is TGTGCCTGGAGGTCCTGGGCAGGGGGCGGCTACACCTTC. The variable domain in full, completed from reference TRBV30 and TRBJ1-2, reads SQTIHQWPATLVQPVGSPLSLECTVEGTSNPNLYWYRQAAGRGLQLLFYSVGIGQISSEVPQNLSASRPQDRQFILSSKKLLLSDSGFYLCAWRSWAGGGYTFGSGTRLTVV.

The chain couples TRBV5-1 to TRBJ1-1; D is possibly TRBD1 (6 bases). The CDR3 spans 18 residues. Germline V gene data show CDR1 as SGHRS and CDR2 as YFSETQ. Trimming removed 8 bases at V and 0 bases at J, with 26 bases between. The CDR3 reads CASQRQSDSRLMNTEAFF. The CDR3 DNA is TGCGCCAGTCAACGCCAATCGGACAGTAGACTAATGAACACTGAAGCTTTCTTT.

This chain links TRBV27 with TRBJ2-1; possibly TRBD1 for D (5 bases). The V gene's germline CDR1 is MNHEY and CDR2 SMNVEV (reference sequence). V lost 7 bases and J lost 8, with 18 bases in between. The CDR3 is 14 amino acids. The CDR3: CASKTQVNYDEQFF. CDR3 bases: TGTGCCAGCAAGACACAGGTCAATTACGATGAGCAGTTCTTC.

This clonotype was counted a few times. The genes are TRBV6-5 and TRBJ2-6, with D uncertain. CDR1 MNHEY and CDR2 SVGAGI come from the germline V gene. The V end lost 8 bases, the J end lost 0 bases, and 11 bases lay between the germline ends. The CDR3 totals 15 residues. The CDR3, as DNA: TGTGCCAGCTGCGGACGGAGCTCTGGGGCCAACGTCCTGACTTTC. Translating gives CASCGRSSGANVLTF.

The chain combines TRBV6-2 or TRBV6-3 with TRBJ1-2; 9 nucleotides match TRBD1. Trimming removed 5 bases from V and 0 bases from J; junction bases left unmatched: 16. Germline V gene sequence: CDR1 MNHEY, CDR2 SVGEGT. The CDR3 length is 19 residues. CDR3 bases: TGTGCCAGCAGTATACCCTTCTGGGACAGGGCTAAAGCTAACTATGGCTACACCTTC. Its protein product is CASSIPFWDRAKANYGYTF.

This clonotype was picked up many times. This rearrangement joins TRBV4-3 to TRBJ1-2; the D gene is possibly TRBD1 (5 bases). V lost 0 bases and J lost 7, with 12 bases in between. Germline-derived CDR1 and CDR2 are LGHNA and YSLEER. The CDR3 is made up of 14 amino acids. The CDR3 protein is CASSQDQGVGGYTF. The DNA of the CDR3 is TGCGCCAGCAGCCAAGACCAGGGTGTCGGTGGCTACACCTTC.

A remark on this clonotype: Relative to the germline gene, one junction end is altered; a read error may explain this. V usage is TRBV28 and J usage is TRBJ2-4, with a tentative D call TRBD2 (6 bases). The J call could be wrong; TRBJ2-7 is a better fit for the DNA end. The germline CDR1 and CDR2 sequences are MDHEN and SYDVKM. CDR3 length equals 13 residues. CDR3 nucleotide sequence: TGTACCAGCACCCGGGGACTGGCTTACGAGCAGTACTTC. Translation: CTSTRGLAYEQYF.

The CDR3 coding sequence is TGCGCCAGCAGCTGGGACAGTTCCTACGAGCAGTACTTC. Translating gives CASSWDSSYEQYF. The chain employs TRBV5-1 and TRBJ2-7; 7 bases are shared with TRBD1. The J segment lost 1 base and the V segment lost 3 bases, leaving 1 base of the junction unmatched. CDR3 size: 13 residues. The germline V gene has CDR1 SGHRS and CDR2 YFSETQ.

The J gene is TRBJ1-4, the V gene TRBV20-1; no firm D call. The CDR3 totals 9 residues. Germline V gene lookup returns CDR1 DFQATT and CDR2 SNEGSKA (reference sequence). In nucleotides, the CDR3 is TGCGGACTCGGGGAAAAACTGTTTTTT. Protein: CGLGEKLFF.

With respect to this clonotype: This sequence may be a read error, since a much larger clone differs from it by one base. The chain joins TRBV12-3 or TRBV12-4 to TRBJ2-3, with D unresolved. The CDR3 runs 14 residues. The CDR3 DNA follows: TGTGCCAGCAGTTTAGTCCGCAAATCAGATACGCAGTCTTTT. Translation: CASSLVRKSDTQSF.

This clonotype was detected a few times. The chain has TRBV5-1 and TRBJ2-5; D remains unclear. This CDR3 has 14 residues. V was shortened by 6 bases and J by 2 bases, with 14 bases between the two germline ends. The V gene's germline CDR1 is SGHRS and CDR2 YFSETQ. The CDR3 protein is CASKLGRIQETQYF. CDR3 coding DNA: TGCGCCAGCAAGCTGGGAAGAATTCAAGAGACCCAGTACTTC.

There are a few counts of this clonotype. The chain combines TRBV6-5 with TRBJ1-2; 7 bases agree with TRBD1. Germline lookup yields CDR1 MNHEY and CDR2 SVGAGI. V trimming: 5 bases; J trimming: 5 bases; junction bases outside the gene matches: 11. This CDR3 has 15 amino acids. CDR3 residues: CASSQGQPGHYGYTF. For the CDR3, the DNA is TGTGCCAGCAGTCAGGGACAGCCTGGGCATTATGGCTACACCTTC.

V and J are TRBV4-3 and TRBJ2-5; tentative D call: TRBD2 (6 bases). CDR1 is LGHNA, CDR2 YSLEER, per germline. Deletions cut 0 bases from V and 11 bases from J, with 13 bases between. This CDR3 has 13 residues. CDR3 protein: CASSQDQRREQYF. DNA of the CDR3: TGCGCCAGCAGCCAAGACCAAAGGAGGGAGCAGTACTTC.

The chain links TRBV4-2 to TRBJ2-5; TRBD1 matches at 8 bases. This CDR3 has 15 residues. V gave up 0 bases and J gave up 2 bases; unmatched junction bases: 2. The germline V gene has CDR1 LGHNA and CDR2 YNFKEQ. This CDR3 reads CASSQDGQGQETQYF. Written as DNA, the CDR3 is TGTGCCAGCAGCCAAGACGGACAGGGTCAAGAGACCCAGTACTTC.

This clonotype came up a few times. The chain joins TRBV12-3 or TRBV12-4 to TRBJ2-4; possible D gene TRBD2, 6 bases. The J call is doubtful: the DNA matches TRBJ2-7 better. The CDR3 spans 13 residues. This CDR3 is CASTRSGSYEQYF. CDR3 DNA: TGTGCCAGCACCCGGAGCGGGTCCTACGAGCAGTACTTC.

V and J are TRBV27 and TRBJ2-5; TRBD2 might be the D (5 bases). The CDR3 covers 15 residues. Trimming took 5 bases from V and 1 from J, leaving 14 bases between them. From germline, CDR1 is MNHEY and CDR2 SMNVEV (reference sequence). The CDR3 bases are TGTGCCAGCAGTCCCCCTCGGCGGGTCCAAGAGACCCAGTACTTC. Translated, it gives CASSPPRRVQETQYF.

The CDR3 loop is CASSLTGLAPKDTQYF. The CDR3 nucleotides are TGTGCCAGCAGCTTAACGGGACTAGCCCCCAAAGATACGCAGTATTTT. The chain couples TRBV7-2 to TRBJ2-3; the match to TRBD2 covers 9 bases. V shed 2 bases and J 5 bases; nucleotides not matched to a gene: 8. The germline gives CDR1 SGHTA, CDR2 FQGNSA. This CDR3 spans 16 amino acids.

This clonotype has just a few counts. The CDR3 here is CASSFPTSGRAPYF. CDR3 DNA: TGTGCCAGCAGCTTTCCTACTAGCGGGAGGGCCCCGTACTTC. The V gene is TRBV7-2, the J gene TRBJ2-5, with 13 nucleotides matching TRBD2. This CDR3 comprises 14 residues. Losses at the gene ends were 3 bases for V and 13 bases for J; bases not matched to a gene: 8. Germline V lookup: CDR1 SGHTA, CDR2 FQGNSA.